This is a list of T cell receptor beta chains from one sample in a study of PD-1 blockade in classical Hodgkin lymphoma. Generated by immunoSEQ multiplex PCR, the TCRdb table keeps only in-frame clones and is missing some. The sample records approximately 100,000 clones, around nine tenths being singletons. Sequenced here: peripheral blood mononuclear cells (PBMCs), sampled before the second cycle of nivolumab. The receptor set was obtained from a human donor with classical Hodgkin lymphoma. Each CDR3 is given with its conserved first and last residue. A D gene is named only where the DNA matches it firmly. Expanded clones get a size class; other rows say once, few or many, or leave the size out.

v_call,clone_size,j_call,d_call,cdr3_aa,cdr3_nt
TRBV7-8,.,TRBJ1-1,.,CASSQTIRGTEAFF,TGTGCCAGCAGCCAAACTATTAGGGGTACTGAAGCTTTCTTT
TRBV19,.,TRBJ1-2,.,CASNRDGYGYTF,TGTGCCAGTAACCGAGACGGCTATGGCTACACCTTC
TRBV5-4,.,TRBJ1-4,TRBD1,CASSLGGVRTGGEKLFF,TGTGCCAGCAGCTTGGGAGGTGTGAGGACAGGGGGGGAAAAACTGTTTTTT
TRBV7-9,.,TRBJ2-1,TRBD1,CASSFPDRGVFF,TGTGCCAGCAGCTTCCCGGACAGGGGTGTATTCTTC
TRBV19,once,TRBJ2-3,.,CASSIRISSGTDTQYF,TGTGCCAGTAGTATAAGGATTTCTTCGGGCACAGATACGCAGTATTTT
TRBV7-8,.,TRBJ2-2,.,CASSLGPSAGVNTGELFF,TGTGCCAGCAGCTTAGGCCCCTCCGCGGGTGTGAACACCGGGGAGCTGTTTTTT
TRBV18,.,TRBJ1-6,.,CASSPRVPPDWTLHF,TGTGCCAGCTCCCCCCGGGTCCCCCCTGATTGGACCCTCCACTTT
TRBV30,.,TRBJ1-3,.,CAWGMNAGGSGNTIYF,TGTGCCTGGGGGATGAATGCGGGCGGCTCTGGAAACACCATATATTTT
TRBV5-1,.,TRBJ1-3,.,CASSPRTTGNTIYF,TGCGCCAGCAGCCCAAGGACAACTGGAAACACCATATATTTT
TRBV4-2,.,TRBJ2-1,TRBD1,CASSQDERTGQFVGSYNEQFF,TGTGCCAGCAGCCAAGATGAGAGGACAGGGCAATTCGTGGGGTCATACAATGAGCAGTTCTTC
TRBV4-1,.,TRBJ1-5,.,CASSQAQSSQRNQPQHF,TGCGCCAGCAGCCAAGCCCAAAGTTCGCAACGAAATCAGCCCCAGCATTTT
TRBV14,.,TRBJ1-4,.,CASSRLKTGITGEKLFF,TGTGCCAGCAGCCGCTTGAAAACAGGGATAACGGGTGAAAAACTGTTTTTT
TRBV7-7,.,TRBJ2-5,TRBD1,CASSSTGTGGKSYF,TGTGCCAGCAGCTCTACCGGGACAGGGGGCAAATCGTACTTC
TRBV4-3,.,TRBJ2-5,.,CASSQDEETETQYF,TGCGCCAGCAGCCAAGACGAAGAAACGGAGACCCAGTACTTC
TRBV7-9,.,TRBJ1-2,.,CASRAAGPGLAYGYTF,TGTGCCAGCAGAGCAGCAGGTCCCGGGCTTGCCTATGGCTACACCTTC
TRBV2,few,TRBJ1-1,TRBD1,CASSEGYRGNTEAFF,TGTGCCAGCAGTGAGGGGTACAGGGGCAACACTGAAGCTTTCTTT
TRBV19,.,TRBJ2-5,TRBD1,CASSMRTGGEETQYF,TGTGCCAGTAGTATGCGGACAGGGGGCGAAGAGACCCAGTACTTC
TRBV27,.,TRBJ2-3,.,CASSNVDTQYF,TGTGCCAGCAGTAACGTAGATACGCAGTATTTT
TRBV7-3,.,TRBJ1-2,.,CASSLSYNSGYTF,TGTGCCAGCAGCTTAAGCTACAACTCAGGCTACACCTTC
TRBV29-1,.,TRBJ2-3,.,CSVERGYTDTQYF,TGCAGCGTTGAACGGGGTTACACAGATACGCAGTATTTT
TRBV15,.,TRBJ2-5,.,CATSRQGGETQYF,TGTGCCACCAGCAGACAAGGGGGGGAGACCCAGTACTTC
TRBV7-2,.,TRBJ1-5,TRBD1,CASSSGQVNQPQHF,TGTGCCAGCAGCTCTGGACAGGTTAATCAGCCCCAGCATTTT
TRBV5-1,.,TRBJ2-2,.,CASSLAMGDSNTGELFF,TGCGCCAGCAGCTTGGCCATGGGGGACTCGAACACCGGGGAGCTGTTTTTT
TRBV6-5,once,TRBJ2-2,TRBD2,CASSYVAGGPGELFF,TGTGCCAGCAGTTACGTTGCGGGGGGGCCCGGGGAGCTGTTTTTT
TRBV28,.,TRBJ1-2,.,CASSSDGSVYGYTF,TGTGCCAGCAGTTCCGATGGTAGTGTCTATGGCTACACCTTC
TRBV5-6,.,TRBJ1-1,.,CASSLVGGETEAFF,TGTGCCAGCAGCTTGGTGGGGGGAGAAACTGAAGCTTTCTTT
TRBV19,.,TRBJ2-1,.,CASSILTGHNEQFF,TGTGCCAGTAGTATCCTAACAGGGCACAATGAGCAGTTCTTC
TRBV9,.,TRBJ2-3,TRBD2,CASSAGGEVDTQYF,TGTGCCAGCAGCGCCGGGGGGGAGGTAGATACGCAGTATTTT
TRBV30,few,TRBJ1-5,.,CAWGRGNQPQHF,TGTGCCTGGGGCCGAGGCAATCAGCCCCAGCATTTT
TRBV7-9,few,TRBJ1-5,.,CASSESGGVNQPQHF,TGTGCCAGCAGCGAAAGTGGTGGGGTCAATCAGCCCCAGCATTTT
TRBV7-2,.,TRBJ1-3,TRBD1,CASSSYIGQGRRAGNTIYF,TGTGCCAGCAGCTCTTACATCGGACAGGGGAGGAGGGCTGGAAACACCATATATTTT
TRBV6-5,.,TRBJ2-7,TRBD2,CASSRAAGGEQYF,TGTGCCAGCAGTCGGGCCGCCGGGGGGGAGCAGTACTTC
TRBV6-4,few,TRBJ1-1,TRBD1,CASSDSDRGAEAFF,TGTGCCAGCAGTGATTCCGACAGGGGTGCTGAAGCTTTCTTT
TRBV28,.,TRBJ2-3,.,CASTYGPRGDTQYF,TGTGCCAGCACCTACGGCCCTAGGGGGGATACGCAGTATTTT
TRBV7-9,.,TRBJ2-7,.,CASSLQGNYEQYF,TGTGCCAGCAGCTTACAGGGAAACTACGAGCAGTACTTC
TRBV11-2,.,TRBJ2-1,.,CASSSLSGNEQFF,TGTGCCAGCAGCTCCCTTTCCGGGAATGAGCAGTTCTTC
TRBV5-1,.,TRBJ2-3,.,CASSLEPPHTDTQYF,TGCGCCAGCAGCTTGGAACCACCTCACACAGATACGCAGTATTTT
TRBV9,.,TRBJ2-2,TRBD1,CASSVEGRGSGELFF,TGTGCCAGCAGCGTAGAAGGCAGGGGGTCCGGGGAGCTGTTTTTT
TRBV29-1,.,TRBJ2-6,TRBD1,CSVGDRGPSGANVLTF,TGCAGCGTTGGGGACAGGGGACCCTCTGGGGCCAACGTCCTGACTTTC
TRBV2,.,TRBJ2-4,.,CASRTGQDPNIQYF,TGTGCCAGCAGGACGGGACAAGACCCAAACATTCAGTACTTC
TRBV6-1,.,TRBJ2-1,.,CASSEAWGSYNEQFF,TGTGCCAGCAGTGAAGCGTGGGGGTCCTACAATGAGCAGTTCTTC
TRBV9,.,TRBJ2-3,TRBD2,CASNPGLAGGNTDTQYF,TGTGCCAGCAACCCTGGACTAGCGGGGGGGAACACAGATACGCAGTATTTT
TRBV19,.,TRBJ1-2,TRBD1,CASNTLTGFYGYTF,TGTGCCAGTAACACCTTGACAGGGTTCTATGGCTACACCTTC
TRBV5-6,.,TRBJ2-1,TRBD2,CASSLGTSGNNEQFF,TGTGCCAGCAGCCTCGGGACTAGCGGGAACAATGAGCAGTTCTTC
TRBV7-2,.,TRBJ2-5,TRBD1,CASSLFGTGGETQYF,TGTGCCAGCAGCTTATTTGGGACAGGCGGAGAGACCCAGTACTTC
TRBV4-2,.,TRBJ2-2,.,CASRVGAGTGELFF,TGTGCCAGCAGAGTGGGGGCCGGCACCGGGGAGCTGTTTTTT
TRBV9,.,TRBJ2-3,.,CASSVGQRLYTDTQYF,TGTGCCAGCAGCGTAGGACAGAGACTATACACAGATACGCAGTATTTT
TRBV7-2,.,TRBJ2-5,.,CASSFGPNKTQYF,TGTGCCAGCAGCTTCGGACCAAACAAGACCCAGTACTTC
TRBV5-1,.,TRBJ2-3,.,CASSFGARTDTQYF,TGCGCCAGCAGCTTTGGGGCCCGCACAGATACGCAGTATTTT